Listed below are T cell receptor beta chains from one sample, sequenced in a study of T-cell memory formation after mild COVID-19. Using its own MiXCR run on the 5' RACE reads, TCRdb lists one record per CDR3 protein. This table has roughly 620,000 distinct CDR3 sequences, about 20% appearing once. The sample was PBMCs or a T cell subset sorted from them (not recorded which). Every receptor here comes from an adult woman who had mild COVID-19 (a few samples of this study predate the infection). Cell type and time point are not known. The CDR3 runs from the conserved cysteine through the conserved F or W. A D gene is named only where the DNA matches it firmly. Size values are once, few and many counts, or a class for expanded clones, and some rows have none.

D gene,clone size,V gene,J gene,CDR3 protein,CDR3 DNA
TRBD1,NA,TRBV5-4,TRBJ2-7,CASSLVTGQRLYEQYF,TGTGCCAGCAGCTTGGTTACGGGACAGCGCCTCTACGAGCAGTACTTC
TRBD2,few,TRBV24-1,TRBJ2-1,CATSGGGRNEQFF,TGTGCCACCAGTGGTGGCGGGAGGAATGAGCAGTTCTTC
TRBD1,NA,TRBV25-1,TRBJ2-7,CASTDRGKKYEQYF,TGTGCCAGCACCGACAGGGGGAAAAAATACGAGCAGTACTTC
TRBD2,few,TRBV7-8,TRBJ2-1,CASSRAGGPFVEQFF,TGTGCCAGCAGCAGAGCGGGAGGGCCTTTCGTTGAGCAGTTCTTC
TRBD2,few,TRBV4-3,TRBJ2-1,CASSQAASGRNEQFF,TGCGCCAGCAGCCAAGCGGCTAGCGGGAGGAATGAGCAGTTCTTC
NA,NA,TRBV12-3/TRBV12-4,TRBJ1-1,CASSLDGGVGRAFF,TGTGCCAGCAGTTTAGATGGGGGAGTGGGTAGAGCTTTCTTT
TRBD1,NA,TRBV9,TRBJ2-5,CASSEADRAPQETQYF,TGTGCCAGCAGCGAGGCCGACAGGGCACCCCAAGAGACCCAGTACTTC
NA,NA,TRBV7-3,TRBJ2-6,CASSSHSSRQPSGANVLTF,TGTGCCAGCAGCTCTCATTCCTCCCGACAGCCCTCTGGGGCCAACGTCCTGACTTTC
NA,few,TRBV4-2,TRBJ2-1,CASSQGDPEQFF,TGTGCCAGCAGCCAAGGGGATCCTGAGCAGTTCTTC
TRBD1,few,TRBV7-2,TRBJ2-1,CASSQRTGDNEQFF,TGTGCCAGCAGCCAGCGGACAGGGGACAATGAGCAGTTCTTC
NA,NA,TRBV12-3/TRBV12-4,TRBJ1-1,CASSLVRTYRESRGTEAFF,TGTGCCAGCAGTTTAGTCCGTACTTACAGGGAGAGTCGGGGCACTGAAGCTTTCTTT
NA,few,TRBV18,TRBJ2-5,CASSRQYQETQYF,TGTGCCAGCTCACGCCAGTACCAAGAGACCCAGTACTTC
TRBD2,NA,TRBV11-2,TRBJ2-3,CASSLRTSGGWADTQYF,TGTGCCAGCAGCTTGCGGACTAGCGGGGGGTGGGCAGATACGCAGTATTTT
NA,few,TRBV7-2,TRBJ1-4,CASSFQSATNEKLFF,TGTGCCAGCAGCTTCCAGTCAGCAACTAATGAAAAACTGTTTTTT
TRBD1,many,TRBV5-1,TRBJ2-4,CASSPTGEKDIQYF,TGCGCCAGCAGCCCGACAGGGGAGAAGGACATTCAGTACTTC
NA,NA,TRBV30,TRBJ1-5,CAWTAYETDQPQHF,TGTGCCTGGACCGCGTACGAGACCGATCAGCCCCAGCATTTT
TRBD2,NA,TRBV4-3,TRBJ2-1,CASSQAPPLTSGTYNEQFF,TGCGCCAGCAGCCAAGCTCCCCCTTTGACTAGCGGCACCTACAATGAGCAGTTCTTC
NA,NA,TRBV7-2,TRBJ1-1,CASTDSPPNTEAFF,TGTGCCAGCACGGACAGCCCCCCGAACACTGAAGCTTTCTTT
TRBD1,few,TRBV6-5,TRBJ2-7,CASSPDRGLDEQYF,TGTGCCAGCAGTCCAGACAGGGGGCTAGACGAGCAGTACTTC
NA,few,TRBV6-5,TRBJ2-5,CASSYSAQSAETQYF,TGTGCCAGCAGTTACTCAGCGCAGTCGGCAGAGACCCAGTACTTC
TRBD2,NA,TRBV9,TRBJ2-1,CASSATSGSSNEQFF,TGTGCCAGCAGCGCTACTAGCGGGAGTTCCAATGAGCAGTTCTTC
TRBD1,NA,TRBV3-1,TRBJ2-7,CASSHARTGPHEQYF,TGTGCCAGCAGCCATGCCCGGACAGGGCCTCACGAGCAGTACTTC
NA,few,TRBV20-1,TRBJ2-1,CSASGTTSNEQFF,TGCAGTGCGTCCGGGACAACGAGCAATGAGCAGTTCTTC
TRBD1,few,TRBV5-8,TRBJ1-1,CASSPDRGVAFF,TGTGCCAGCAGCCCTGACAGGGGCGTAGCTTTCTTT
NA,few,TRBV2,TRBJ2-6,CASSHENVLTF,TGTGCCAGCAGCCACGAGAACGTCCTGACTTTC
NA,NA,TRBV3-1,TRBJ2-1,CASSHRDSSNEQFF,TGTGCCAGCAGCCACCGGGACTCAAGCAATGAGCAGTTCTTC
NA,NA,TRBV20-1,TRBJ2-5,CSAFGGETQYF,TGCAGTGCCTTTGGAGGAGAGACCCAGTACTTC
TRBD2,NA,TRBV2,TRBJ2-1,CASSGTSVYNEQFF,TGTGCCAGCAGTGGGACTAGCGTCTACAATGAGCAGTTCTTC
TRBD1,NA,TRBV12-3/TRBV12-4,TRBJ2-5,CASSFVVRDSLQETQYF,TGTGCCAGCAGTTTTGTGGTCCGGGACAGCCTCCAAGAGACCCAGTACTTC
TRBD1,NA,TRBV7-9,TRBJ2-7,CASSYSGTGVSYEQYF,TGTGCCAGCAGCTACTCCGGGACAGGGGTGTCCTACGAGCAGTACTTC
NA,NA,TRBV29-1,TRBJ1-1,CSVRIGGDTEAFF,TGCAGCGTCAGAATAGGGGGTGACACTGAAGCTTTCTTT
TRBD1,few,TRBV12-3/TRBV12-4,TRBJ1-1,CASSFYGRTGRGEAFF,TGTGCCAGCAGTTTTTATGGTAGGACAGGGCGCGGCGAAGCTTTCTTT
NA,NA,TRBV15,TRBJ2-2,CATSRVGPGTGELFF,TGTGCCACCAGCAGAGTTGGCCCGGGGACCGGGGAGCTGTTTTTT
TRBD1,few,TRBV4-1,TRBJ2-7,CASSPGQFSSYEQYF,TGCGCCAGCAGCCCGGGACAGTTCAGCTCCTACGAGCAGTACTTC
NA,few,TRBV9,TRBJ2-6,CASNRPEQGGTSSSGANVLTF,TGTGCCAGTAATCGTCCGGAACAGGGTGGGACGTCCTCCTCTGGGGCCAACGTCCTGACTTTC
NA,few,TRBV5-1,TRBJ2-3,CASSLSQRGTDTQYF,TGCGCCAGCAGCTTGTCGCAGAGGGGCACAGATACGCAGTATTTT
NA,few,TRBV20-1,TRBJ2-1,CSASKELVQFF,TGCAGTGCTAGTAAAGAACTAGTACAATTCTTC